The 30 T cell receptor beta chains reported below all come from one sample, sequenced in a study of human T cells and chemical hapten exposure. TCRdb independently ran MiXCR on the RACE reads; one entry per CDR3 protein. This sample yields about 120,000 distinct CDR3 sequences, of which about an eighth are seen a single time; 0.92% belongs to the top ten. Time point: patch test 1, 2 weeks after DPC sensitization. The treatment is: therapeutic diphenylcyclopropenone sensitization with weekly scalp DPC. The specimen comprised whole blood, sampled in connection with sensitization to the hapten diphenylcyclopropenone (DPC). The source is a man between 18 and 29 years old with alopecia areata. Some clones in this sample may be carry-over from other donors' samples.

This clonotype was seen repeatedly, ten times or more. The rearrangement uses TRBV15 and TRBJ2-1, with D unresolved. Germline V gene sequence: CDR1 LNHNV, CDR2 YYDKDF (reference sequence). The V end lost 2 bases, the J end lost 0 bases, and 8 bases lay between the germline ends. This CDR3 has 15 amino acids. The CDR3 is CATSRQRSSYNEQFF. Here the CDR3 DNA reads TGTGCCACCAGCAGACAACGGAGCTCCTACAATGAGCAGTTCTTC.

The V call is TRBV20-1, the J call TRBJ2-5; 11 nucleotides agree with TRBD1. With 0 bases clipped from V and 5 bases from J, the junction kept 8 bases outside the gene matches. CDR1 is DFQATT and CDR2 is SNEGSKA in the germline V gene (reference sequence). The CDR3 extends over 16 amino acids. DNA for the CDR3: TGCAGTGCTAGAGACTTTGGGACAGGGGGTCGGGAGACCCAGTACTTC. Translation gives CSARDFGTGGRETQYF.

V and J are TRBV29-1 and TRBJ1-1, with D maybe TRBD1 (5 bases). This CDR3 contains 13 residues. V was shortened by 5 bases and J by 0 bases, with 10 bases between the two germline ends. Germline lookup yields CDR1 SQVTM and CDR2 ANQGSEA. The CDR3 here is CSVQGSLNTEAFF. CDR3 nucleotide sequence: TGCAGCGTTCAGGGCTCCTTGAACACTGAAGCTTTCTTT.

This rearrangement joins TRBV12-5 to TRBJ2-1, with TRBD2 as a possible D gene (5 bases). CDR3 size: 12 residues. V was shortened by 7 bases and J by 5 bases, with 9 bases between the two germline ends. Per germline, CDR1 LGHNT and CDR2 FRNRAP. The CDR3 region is CASARDHNEQFF. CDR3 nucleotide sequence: TGTGCTAGTGCCCGGGATCACAATGAGCAGTTCTTC.

The CDR3 DNA is TGTGCCAGCTCACCAATGATGGAAGAGACCCAGTACTTC. This gives the protein CASSPMMEETQYF. The chain joins TRBV18 to TRBJ2-5; D is uncertain. CDR1 and CDR2 (germline): KGHSH, LQKENI. The CDR3 has 13 residues. The V end lost 2 bases, the J end lost 3 bases, and 7 bases lay between the germline ends.

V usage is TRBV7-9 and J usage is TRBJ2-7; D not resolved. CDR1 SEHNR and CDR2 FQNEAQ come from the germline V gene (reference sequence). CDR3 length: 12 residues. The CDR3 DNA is TGTGCCAGCAGCCAAAGTTCGGCAGTCTTGGTCGTC. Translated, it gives CASSQSSAVLVV.

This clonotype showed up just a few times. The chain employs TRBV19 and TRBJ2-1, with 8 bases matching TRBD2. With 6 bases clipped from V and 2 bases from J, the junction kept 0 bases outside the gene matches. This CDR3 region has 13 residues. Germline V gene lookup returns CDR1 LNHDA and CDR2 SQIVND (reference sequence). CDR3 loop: CASSGGAYNEQFF. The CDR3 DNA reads TGTGCCAGTAGCGGGGGGGCCTACAATGAGCAGTTCTTC.

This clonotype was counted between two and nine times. The CDR3 bases are TGCGCCAGCAGCTCCGAGGGGGCACCACAAGAGACCCAGTACTTC. This sequence encodes CASSSEGAPQETQYF. The chain employs TRBV5-1 and TRBJ2-5, with 7 nucleotides matching TRBD1. This CDR3 spans 15 amino acids. The trim removed 3 bases at V and 2 bases at J, leaving 7 bases unmatched. From germline, CDR1 is SGHRS and CDR2 YFSETQ.

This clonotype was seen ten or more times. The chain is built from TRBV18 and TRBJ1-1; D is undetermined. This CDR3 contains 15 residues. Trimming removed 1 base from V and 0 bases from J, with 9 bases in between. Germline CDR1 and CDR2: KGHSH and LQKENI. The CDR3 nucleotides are TGTGCCAGCTCACCACAGGGAAACGTGAACACTGAAGCTTTCTTT. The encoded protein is CASSPQGNVNTEAFF.

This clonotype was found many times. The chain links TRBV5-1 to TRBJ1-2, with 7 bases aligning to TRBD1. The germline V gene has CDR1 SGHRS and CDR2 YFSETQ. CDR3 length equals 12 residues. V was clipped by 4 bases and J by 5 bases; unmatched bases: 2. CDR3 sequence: CASSPTGYGYTF. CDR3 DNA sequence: TGCGCCAGCAGCCCGACAGGGTATGGCTACACCTTC.

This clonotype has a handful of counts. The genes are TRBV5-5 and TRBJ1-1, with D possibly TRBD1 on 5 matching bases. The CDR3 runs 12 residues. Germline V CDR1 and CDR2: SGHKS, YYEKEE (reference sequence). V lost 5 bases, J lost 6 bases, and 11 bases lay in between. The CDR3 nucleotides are TGTGCCAGCAGACCGCAGGGCGCTGAAGCTTTCTTT. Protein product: CASRPQGAEAFF.

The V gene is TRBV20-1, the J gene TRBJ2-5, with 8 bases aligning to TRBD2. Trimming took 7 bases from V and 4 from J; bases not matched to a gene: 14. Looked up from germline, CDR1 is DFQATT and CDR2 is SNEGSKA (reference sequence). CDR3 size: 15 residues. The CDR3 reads CSVLYQPGLGETQYF. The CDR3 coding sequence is TGCAGTGTCCTATACCAACCGGGACTAGGAGAGACCCAGTACTTC.

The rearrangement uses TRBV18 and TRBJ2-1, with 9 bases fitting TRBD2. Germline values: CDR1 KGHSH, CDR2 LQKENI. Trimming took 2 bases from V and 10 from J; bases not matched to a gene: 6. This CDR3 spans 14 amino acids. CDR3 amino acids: CASSPRGTSWEQFF. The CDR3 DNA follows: TGTGCCAGCTCACCAAGGGGGACTAGCTGGGAGCAGTTCTTC.

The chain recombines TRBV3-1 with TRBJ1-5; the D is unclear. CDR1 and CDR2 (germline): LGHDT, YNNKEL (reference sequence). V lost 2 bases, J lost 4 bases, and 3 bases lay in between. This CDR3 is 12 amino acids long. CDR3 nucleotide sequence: TGTGCCAGCAGCCAATGGAATCAGCCCCAGCATTTT. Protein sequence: CASSQWNQPQHF.

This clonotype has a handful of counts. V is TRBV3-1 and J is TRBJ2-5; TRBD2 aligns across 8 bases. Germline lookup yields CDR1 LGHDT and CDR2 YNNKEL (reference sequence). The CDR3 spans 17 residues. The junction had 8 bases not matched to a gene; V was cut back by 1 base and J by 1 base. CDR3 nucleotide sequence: TGTGCCAGCAGCCAAGGGAGAACTAGCGGTTCCCAAGAGACCCAGTACTTC. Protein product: CASSQGRTSGSQETQYF.

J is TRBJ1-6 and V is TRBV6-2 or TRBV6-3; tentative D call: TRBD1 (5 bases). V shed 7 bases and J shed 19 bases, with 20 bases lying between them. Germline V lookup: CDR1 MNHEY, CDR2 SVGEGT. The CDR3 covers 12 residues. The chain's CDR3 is CASTWGDGPPHF. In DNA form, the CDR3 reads TGTGCCAGCACCTGGGGGGACGGACCCCCTCACTTT.

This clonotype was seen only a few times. CDR3: CASSLEGVDTAEQFF. CDR3 bases: TGTGCCAGCAGCTTAGAGGGGGTAGATACGGCTGAGCAGTTCTTC. This chain connects TRBV7-3 to TRBJ2-1, with TRBD1 as a possible D gene (6 bases). The V gene lost 2 bases and the J gene lost 9 bases, with 17 bases spanning the gap. Germline lookup yields CDR1 SGHTA and CDR2 FQGTGA. The CDR3 totals 15 residues. Complete variable domain (other parts from reference TRBV7-3 and TRBJ2-1): GAGVSQTPSNKVTEKGKYVELRCDPISGHTALYWYRQSLGQGPEFLIYFQGTGAADDSGLPNDRFFAVRPEGSVSTLKIQRTERGDSAVYLCASSLEGVDTAEQFFGPGTRLTVL.

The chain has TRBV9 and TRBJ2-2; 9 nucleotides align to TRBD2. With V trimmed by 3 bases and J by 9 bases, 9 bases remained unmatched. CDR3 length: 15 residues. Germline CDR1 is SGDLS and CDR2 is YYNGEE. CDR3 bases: TGTGCCAGCAGCGACGGCGGGGGGGCCCAGCGGGAGCTGTTTTTT. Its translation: CASSDGGGAQRELFF.

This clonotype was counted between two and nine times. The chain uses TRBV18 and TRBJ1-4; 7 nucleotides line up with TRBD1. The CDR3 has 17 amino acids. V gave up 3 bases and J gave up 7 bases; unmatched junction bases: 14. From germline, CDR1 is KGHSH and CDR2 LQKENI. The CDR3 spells CASSPRSPGQLGEKLFF. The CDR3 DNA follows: TGTGCCAGCTCACCGCGGAGTCCGGGACAGTTGGGTGAAAAACTGTTTTTT.

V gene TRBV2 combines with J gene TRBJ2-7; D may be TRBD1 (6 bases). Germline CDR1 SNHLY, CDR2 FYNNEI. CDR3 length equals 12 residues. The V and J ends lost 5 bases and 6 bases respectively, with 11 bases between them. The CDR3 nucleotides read TGTGCCAGCAGTACACAGGGATTCGAGCAGTACTTC. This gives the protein CASSTQGFEQYF.

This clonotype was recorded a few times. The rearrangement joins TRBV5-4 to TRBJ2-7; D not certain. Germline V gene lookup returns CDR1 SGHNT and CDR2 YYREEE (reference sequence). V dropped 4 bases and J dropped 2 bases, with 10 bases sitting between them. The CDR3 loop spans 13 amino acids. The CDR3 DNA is TGTGCCAGCAGCGCCCCGGCCGCCTACGAGCAGTACTTC. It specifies CASSAPAAYEQYF.

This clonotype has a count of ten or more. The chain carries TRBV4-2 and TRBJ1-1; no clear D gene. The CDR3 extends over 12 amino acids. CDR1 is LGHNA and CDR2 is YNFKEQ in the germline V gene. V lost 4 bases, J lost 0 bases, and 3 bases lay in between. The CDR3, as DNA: TGTGCCAGCAGCCCCATGAACACTGAAGCTTTCTTT. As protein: CASSPMNTEAFF.

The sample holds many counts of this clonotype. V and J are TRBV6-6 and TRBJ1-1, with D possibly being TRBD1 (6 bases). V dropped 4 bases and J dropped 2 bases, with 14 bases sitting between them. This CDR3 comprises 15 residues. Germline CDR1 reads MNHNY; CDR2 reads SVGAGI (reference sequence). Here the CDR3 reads CASSSTDRTNTEAFF. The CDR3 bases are TGTGCCAGCAGTTCCACCGACAGGACCAACACTGAAGCTTTCTTT.

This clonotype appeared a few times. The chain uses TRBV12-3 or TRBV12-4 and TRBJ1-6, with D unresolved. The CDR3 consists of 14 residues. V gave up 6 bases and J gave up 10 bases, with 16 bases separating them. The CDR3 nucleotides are TGTGCCAGCAGCCCCGGACGGACGGGATCACCCCTCCACTTT. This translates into CASSPGRTGSPLHF.

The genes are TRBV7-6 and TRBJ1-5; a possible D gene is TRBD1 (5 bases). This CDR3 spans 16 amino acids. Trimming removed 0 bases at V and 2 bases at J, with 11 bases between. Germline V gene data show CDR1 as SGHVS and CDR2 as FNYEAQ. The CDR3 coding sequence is TGTGCCAGCAGCTTAGCGGGGACTCTCGGCAATCAGCCCCAGCATTTT. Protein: CASSLAGTLGNQPQHF.

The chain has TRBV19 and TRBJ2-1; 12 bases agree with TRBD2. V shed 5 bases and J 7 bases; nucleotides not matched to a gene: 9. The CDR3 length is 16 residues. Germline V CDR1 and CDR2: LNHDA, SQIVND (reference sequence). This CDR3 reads CASSETSGGPENEQFF. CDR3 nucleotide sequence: TGTGCCAGTAGTGAAACTAGCGGGGGGCCGGAGAATGAGCAGTTCTTC.

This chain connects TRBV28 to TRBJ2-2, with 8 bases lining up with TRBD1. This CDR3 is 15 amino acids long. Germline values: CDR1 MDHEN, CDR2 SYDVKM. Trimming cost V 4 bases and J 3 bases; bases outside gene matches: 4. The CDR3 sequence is CASSSGQGYTGELFF. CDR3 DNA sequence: TGTGCCAGCAGTTCCGGACAGGGTTACACCGGGGAGCTGTTTTTT.

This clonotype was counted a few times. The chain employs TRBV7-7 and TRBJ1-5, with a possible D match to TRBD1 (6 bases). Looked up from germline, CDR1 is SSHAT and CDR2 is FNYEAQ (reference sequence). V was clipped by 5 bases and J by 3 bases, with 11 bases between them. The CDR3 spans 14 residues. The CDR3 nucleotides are TGTGCCAGCAGCAGCGACAGGCTCAATCAGCCCCAGCATTTT. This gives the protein CASSSDRLNQPQHF.

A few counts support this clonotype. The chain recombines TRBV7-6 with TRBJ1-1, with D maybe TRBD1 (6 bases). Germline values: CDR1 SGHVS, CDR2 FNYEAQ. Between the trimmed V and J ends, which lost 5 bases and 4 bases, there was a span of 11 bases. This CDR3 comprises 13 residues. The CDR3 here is CASSPNRATEAFF. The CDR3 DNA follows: TGTGCCAGCAGCCCGAACAGGGCCACTGAAGCTTTCTTT.

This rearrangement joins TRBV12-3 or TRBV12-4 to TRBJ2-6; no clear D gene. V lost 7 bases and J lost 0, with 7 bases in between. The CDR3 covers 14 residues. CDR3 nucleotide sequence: TGTGCCAGCACCTACGACTCTGGGGCCAACGTCCTGACTTTC. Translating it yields CASTYDSGANVLTF.